Sequencing of this TCR beta chain was carried out in a study of CD8 T cells in Susac syndrome. Study-wide findings and caveats: It was acknowledged by the study that relatively few individuals were included in its TCR sequencing and HLA analysis. In Susac syndrome, the CD4+ T cell repertoires did not show clonal expansion.

Germline V CDR1 and CDR2: LGHNT, FRNRAP. V shed 1 base and J shed 13 bases, with 11 bases lying between them. The CDR3 loop spans 12 amino acids. A quantity of about 0.5 to 1 ug RNA underwent reverse transcription using random hexamers. Across 54 Vbeta and 13 Jbeta, immunoSEQ multiplex PCR amplified TCR beta CDR3. TCRdb re-called the immunoSEQ multiplex PCR reads through MiXCR, storing one row per CDR3 protein. The sample shows some 200,000 distinct CDR3 sequences, under 97% of them seen only once. Details on this clonotype: Antigen unknown.

The chain recombines TRBV12-5 with TRBJ2-1, with D unclear. This TCR derives from a human donor with Susac syndrome. The sequenced sample was CD4+ T cells from PBMCs. In DNA, the CDR3 is TGTGCTAGTGGTTTGGAGTCGCCGGCACAGTTCTTC. Protein sequence: CASGLESPAQFF.